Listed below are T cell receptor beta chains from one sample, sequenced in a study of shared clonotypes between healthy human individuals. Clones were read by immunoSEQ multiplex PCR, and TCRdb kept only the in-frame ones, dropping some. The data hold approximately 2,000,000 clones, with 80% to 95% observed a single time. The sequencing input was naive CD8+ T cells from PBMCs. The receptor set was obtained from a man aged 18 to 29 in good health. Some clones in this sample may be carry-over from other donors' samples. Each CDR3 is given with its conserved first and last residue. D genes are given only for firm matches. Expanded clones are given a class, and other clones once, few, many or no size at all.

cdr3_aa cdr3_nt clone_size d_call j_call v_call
CASSLMGELFF TGTGCCAGCAGCCTTATGGGGGAGCTGTTTTTT . . TRBJ2-2 TRBV28
CASSPHGGGSYEQYF TGTGCCAGCAGCCCCCATGGGGGTGGGTCCTACGAGCAGTACTTC . . TRBJ2-7 TRBV5-5
CASSYRGSYGYTF TGTGCCAGCAGTTACAGAGGATCTTATGGCTACACCTTC . . TRBJ1-2 TRBV27
CASSDAKETQYF TGTGCCTCCTCGGACGCGAAAGAGACCCAGTACTTC . . TRBJ2-5 TRBV6-5
CASVSLAGGKNTGELFF TGTGCCAGCGTGTCACTAGCGGGAGGGAAAAACACCGGGGAGCTGTTTTTT . TRBD2 TRBJ2-2 TRBV2
CASSLAILAGGSYNEQFF TGCGCCAGCAGCTTGGCGATCTTAGCGGGAGGGTCCTACAATGAGCAGTTCTTC . TRBD2 TRBJ2-1 TRBV5-1
CSVDPGGNTEAFF TGCAGCGTTGACCCGGGGGGAAACACTGAAGCTTTCTTT . . TRBJ1-1 TRBV29-1
CASSPRNTGELFF TGTGCCAGCAGTCCTCGGAACACCGGGGAGCTGTTTTTT . . TRBJ2-2 TRBV27
CASSSRSGTHYEQYF TGTGCCAGCAGCTCACGTAGCGGGACCCACTACGAGCAGTACTTC . TRBD2 TRBJ2-7 TRBV5-4
CASSPTVFTGELFF TGTGCCAGCAGCCCGACAGTATTCACCGGGGAGCTGTTTTTT . . TRBJ2-2 TRBV7-9
CASSGGLAGEEIIEQFF TGCGCCAGCAGCGGCGGACTAGCGGGAGAAGAAATTATAGAGCAGTTCTTC . TRBD2 TRBJ2-1 TRBV5-1
CATKGVPPQETQYF TGTGCCACTAAGGGGGTCCCTCCACAAGAGACCCAGTACTTC . . TRBJ2-5 TRBV2
CASSFGLNTDTQYF TGTGCCAGCAGTTTTGGACTAAACACAGATACGCAGTATTTT . . TRBJ2-3 TRBV27
CASSMDSYGYTF TGTGCCAGTAGTATGGACAGTTATGGCTACACCTTC . . TRBJ1-2 TRBV19
CASSVWGGLSNYTF TGTGCCAGCAGTGTTTGGGGTGGGCTATCGAACTACACCTTC once . TRBJ1-2 TRBV6-1
CASSPTGPKGHGFF TGTGCCAGCAGTCCCACAGGGCCTAAGGGCCACGGTTTCTTT . . TRBJ1-1 TRBV27
CASSLLGDRGPSTDTQYF TGTGCCAGCAGTCTTCTAGGGGACAGGGGCCCGAGCACAGATACGCAGTATTTT . TRBD1 TRBJ2-3 TRBV27
CASSTSGRASDEQFF TGTGCCAGTAGTACTAGCGGGAGGGCCTCCGATGAGCAGTTCTTC . TRBD2 TRBJ2-1 TRBV19
CAIPILAGGPREQYF TGTGCCATCCCCATATTAGCGGGAGGGCCTAGGGAGCAGTACTTC . TRBD2 TRBJ2-7 TRBV6-1
CASSPQGIWTSGGFSATGELFF TGTGCCAGCAGCCCGCAGGGAATTTGGACTAGCGGGGGCTTTTCCGCAACCGGGGAGCTGTTTTTT few TRBD2 TRBJ2-2 TRBV9
CASSELAGGREQFF TGTGCCAGCAGCGAACTAGCGGGAGGGCGGGAGCAGTTCTTC . TRBD2 TRBJ2-1 TRBV6-6
CSVERSREAFF TGCAGCGTTGAACGGTCCCGGGAAGCTTTCTTT few . TRBJ1-1 TRBV29-1
CASSHAHGEKLFF TGCGCCAGCAGCCATGCCCACGGGGAAAAACTGTTTTTT . . TRBJ1-4 TRBV4-3
CAWSLAGVTYTDTQYF TGTGCCTGGAGTTTGGCGGGAGTCACCTACACAGATACGCAGTATTTT . TRBD2 TRBJ2-3 TRBV30
CASSGGVYYEQYF TGTGCCAGCAGCGGGGGGGTTTACTACGAGCAGTACTTC . TRBD2 TRBJ2-7 TRBV5-4
CASSPLTHRVTQPQHF TGTGCCAGCAGTCCCTTGACACACAGGGTCACACAGCCCCAGCATTTT . . TRBJ1-5 TRBV27
CASQGQDSYEQYF TGTGCCAGCCAGGGACAGGATTCCTACGAGCAGTACTTC . TRBD1 TRBJ2-7 TRBV9
CAISEGSVLAGGNEQFF TGTGCCATCAGTGAGGGGTCCGTACTAGCGGGGGGCAATGAGCAGTTCTTC . TRBD2 TRBJ2-1 TRBV10-3
CASTSVGRDGYTF TGTGCCAGCACCTCGGTAGGGAGAGATGGCTACACCTTC . . TRBJ1-2 TRBV27
CASSLRGRPYGYTF TGTGCCAGCAGCTTGAGGGGCCGCCCCTATGGCTACACCTTC . . TRBJ1-2 TRBV7-9
CASSLIQAGGQETQYF TGTGCCAGCAGCTTAATTCAAGCGGGGGGACAAGAGACCCAGTACTTC . TRBD2 TRBJ2-5 TRBV7-9
CSVEGLAGDNEQFF TGCAGCGTTGAGGGACTAGCGGGGGACAATGAGCAGTTCTTC . TRBD2 TRBJ2-1 TRBV29-1